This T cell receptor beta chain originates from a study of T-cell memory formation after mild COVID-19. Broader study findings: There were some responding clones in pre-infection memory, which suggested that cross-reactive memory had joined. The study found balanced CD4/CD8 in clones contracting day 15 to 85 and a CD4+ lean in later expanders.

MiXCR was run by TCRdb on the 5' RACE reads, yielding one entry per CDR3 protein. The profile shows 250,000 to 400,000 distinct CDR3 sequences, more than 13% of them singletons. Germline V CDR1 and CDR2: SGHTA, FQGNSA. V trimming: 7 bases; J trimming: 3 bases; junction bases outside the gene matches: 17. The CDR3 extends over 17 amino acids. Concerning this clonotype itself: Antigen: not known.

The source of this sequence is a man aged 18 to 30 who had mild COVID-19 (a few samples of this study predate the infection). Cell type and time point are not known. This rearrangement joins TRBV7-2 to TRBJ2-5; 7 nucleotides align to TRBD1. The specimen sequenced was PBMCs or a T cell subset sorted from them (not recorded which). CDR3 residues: CASNHPIYRDSEETQYF. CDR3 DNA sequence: TGTGCCAGCAACCACCCCATCTACCGGGACAGCGAAGAGACCCAGTACTTC. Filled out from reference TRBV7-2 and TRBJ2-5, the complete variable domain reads GAGVSQSPSNKVTEKGKDVELRCDPISGHTALYWYRQSLGQGLEFLIYFQGNSAPDKSGLPSDRFSAERTGGSVSTLTIQRTQQEDSAVYLCASNHPIYRDSEETQYFGPGTRLLVL.